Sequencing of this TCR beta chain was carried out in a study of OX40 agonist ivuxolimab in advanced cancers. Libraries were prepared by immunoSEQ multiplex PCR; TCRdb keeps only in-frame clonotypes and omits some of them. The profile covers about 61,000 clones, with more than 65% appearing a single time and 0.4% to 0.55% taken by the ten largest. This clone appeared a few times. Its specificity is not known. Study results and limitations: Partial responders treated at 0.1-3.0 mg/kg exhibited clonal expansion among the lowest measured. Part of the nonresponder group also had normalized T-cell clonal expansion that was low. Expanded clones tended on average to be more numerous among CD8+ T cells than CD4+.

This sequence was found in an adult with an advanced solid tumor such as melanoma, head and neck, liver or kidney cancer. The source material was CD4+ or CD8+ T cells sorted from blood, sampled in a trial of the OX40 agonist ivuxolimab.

The CDR3 DNA reads as TGTGCCAGCTCACCCGGACAGGGGGGAAGCTATGGCTACACCTTC. Amino acid sequence: CASSPGQGGSYGYTF. The genes are TRBV18 and TRBJ1-2, with 10 positions matching TRBD1. The ends lost 3 bases at V and 4 bases at J; junction bases unmatched: 5. CDR3 length: 15 residues. Germline V CDR1 and CDR2: KGHSH, LQKENI. The whole variable domain, filled in from reference TRBV18 and TRBJ1-2, reads NAGVMQNPRHLVRRRGQEARLRCSPMKGHSHVYWYRQLPEEGLKFMVYLQKENIIDESGMPKERFSAEFPKEGPSILRIQQVVRGDSAAYFCASSPGQGGSYGYTFGSGTRLTVV.